This T cell receptor beta chain derives from a study of T cells after somatic rescue of genetic block. J lost 7 bases, V lost 2 bases, and 17 bases had no gene match. The CDR3 is 18 residues long. Per the germline V gene, CDR1 is KGHSH and CDR2 is LQKENI. Measured with immunoSEQ multiplex PCR; TCRdb has only the in-frame clones, and not every one. Of 65,000 to 70,000 clones in the sample, about 91% were seen once. Material: peripheral blood mononuclear cells (PBMCs). This clonotype originated in a man aged 35-49 years. J is TRBJ2-1 and V is TRBV18; 7 bases are a match to TRBD2. CDR3 sequence reads: CASSPTATGAGTRNEQFF. CDR3 in DNA: TGTGCCAGCTCACCAACCGCCACGGGAGCGGGAACTAGGAATGAGCAGTTCTTC.